These 3 T cell receptor beta chains were sequenced from one sample in a study of blood T cell repertoires in COVID-19. Only in-frame clones appear in the TCRdb table, and some are missing; sequencing was by immunoSEQ multiplex PCR. The data hold around 100,000 clones, with around nine tenths observed a single time. Input material: peripheral blood. Receptors were obtained from a human donor in a cohort sampled during active COVID-19.

The sample holds a few counts of this clone. The chain recombines TRBV6-5 with TRBJ1-2, with D tentatively TRBD1 (5 bases). V was clipped by 7 bases and J by 0 bases, with 6 bases between them. CDR1 and CDR2 from the germline V gene are MNHEY and SVGAGI. This CDR3 is built from 12 residues. The CDR3 protein is CASTGTNYGYTF. Here the CDR3 DNA reads TGTGCCAGCACAGGGACTAACTATGGCTACACCTTC.

The CDR3 reads CASSPTYASNQPQHF. Written as DNA, the CDR3 is TGTGCCAGCAGCCCGACTTATGCCAGCAATCAGCCCCAGCATTTT. The V call is TRBV3-1 (or the pseudogene TRBV3-2), the J call TRBJ1-5; the D is unclear. The length of the CDR3 is 15 residues. Germline CDR1 is LGHDT and CDR2 is YNNKEL (reference sequence). Trimming shortened V by 4 bases and J by 1 base, and 11 bases separated the two germline ends.

The rearrangement joins TRBV27 to TRBJ2-3; 7 nucleotides line up with TRBD2. CDR1 MNHEY and CDR2 SMNVEV come from the germline V gene (reference sequence). Germline trimming cut 5 bases from V and 0 bases from J; bases unmatched to any gene: 5. The CDR3 sequence is 15 residues long. The CDR3 bases are TGTGCCAGCAGTGCCCCAGCGGGAAGCACAGATACGCAGTATTTT. Translated: CASSAPAGSTDTQYF.